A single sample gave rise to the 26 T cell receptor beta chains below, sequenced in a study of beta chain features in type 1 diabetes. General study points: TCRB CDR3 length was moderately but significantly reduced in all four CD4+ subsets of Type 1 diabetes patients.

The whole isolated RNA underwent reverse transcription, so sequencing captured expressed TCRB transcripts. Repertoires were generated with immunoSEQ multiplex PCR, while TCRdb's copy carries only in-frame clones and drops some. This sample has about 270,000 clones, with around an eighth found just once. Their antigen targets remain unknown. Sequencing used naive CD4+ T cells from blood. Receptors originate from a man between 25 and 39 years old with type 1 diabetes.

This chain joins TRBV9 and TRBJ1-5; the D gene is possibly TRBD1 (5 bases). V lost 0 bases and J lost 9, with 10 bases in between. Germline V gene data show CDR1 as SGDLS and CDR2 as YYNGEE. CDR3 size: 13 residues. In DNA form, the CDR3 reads TGTGCCAGCAGCGTAGCTTACGGGGGGCCCCAGCATTTT. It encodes CASSVAYGGPQHF.

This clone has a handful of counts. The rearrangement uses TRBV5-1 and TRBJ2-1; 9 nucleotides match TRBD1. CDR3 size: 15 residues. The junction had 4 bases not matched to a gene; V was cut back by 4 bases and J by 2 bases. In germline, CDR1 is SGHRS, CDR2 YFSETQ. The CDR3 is CASSNRDRAYNEQFF. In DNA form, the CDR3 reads TGCGCCAGCAGCAACCGGGACAGGGCCTACAATGAGCAGTTCTTC.

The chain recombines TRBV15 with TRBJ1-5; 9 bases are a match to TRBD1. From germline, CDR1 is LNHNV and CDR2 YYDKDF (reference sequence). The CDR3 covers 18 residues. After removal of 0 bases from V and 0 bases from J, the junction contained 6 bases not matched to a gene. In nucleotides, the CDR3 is TGTGCCACCAGCAGAGATCCTGGGACAGGGTATAGCAATCAGCCCCAGCATTTT. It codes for CATSRDPGTGYSNQPQHF.

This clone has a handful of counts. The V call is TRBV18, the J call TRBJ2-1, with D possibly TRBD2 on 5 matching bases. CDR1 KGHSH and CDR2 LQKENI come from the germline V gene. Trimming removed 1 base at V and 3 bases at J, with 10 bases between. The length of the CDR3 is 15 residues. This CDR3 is CASSPLGSNYNEQFF. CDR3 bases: TGTGCCAGCTCACCACTTGGGAGTAACTACAATGAGCAGTTCTTC.

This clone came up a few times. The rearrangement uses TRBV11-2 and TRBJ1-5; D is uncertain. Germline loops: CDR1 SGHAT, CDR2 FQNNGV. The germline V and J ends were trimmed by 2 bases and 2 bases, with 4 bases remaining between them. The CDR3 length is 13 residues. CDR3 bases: TGTGCCAGCAGCTTAACACGCAATCAGCCCCAGCATTTT. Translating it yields CASSLTRNQPQHF.

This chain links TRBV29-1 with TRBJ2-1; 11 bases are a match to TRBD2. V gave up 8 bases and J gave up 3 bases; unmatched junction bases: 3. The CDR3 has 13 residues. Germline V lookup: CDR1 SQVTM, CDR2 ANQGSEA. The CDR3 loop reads CSHTSGSYNEQFF. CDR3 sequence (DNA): TGCAGCCATACTAGCGGGAGCTACAATGAGCAGTTCTTC.

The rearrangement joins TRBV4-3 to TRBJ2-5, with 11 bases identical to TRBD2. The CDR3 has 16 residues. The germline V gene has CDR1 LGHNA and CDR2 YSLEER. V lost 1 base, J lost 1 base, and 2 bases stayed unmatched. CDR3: CASSQGLAGFQETQYF. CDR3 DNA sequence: TGCGCCAGCAGCCAAGGACTAGCGGGATTCCAAGAGACCCAGTACTTC.

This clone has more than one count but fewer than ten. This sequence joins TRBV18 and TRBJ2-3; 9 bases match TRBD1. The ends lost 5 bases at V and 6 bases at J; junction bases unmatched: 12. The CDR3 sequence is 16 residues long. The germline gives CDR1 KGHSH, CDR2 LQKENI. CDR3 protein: CASSTSGTGNTDTQYF. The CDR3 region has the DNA TGTGCCAGCTCAACGTCCGGGACAGGGAATACGGATACGCAGTATTTT.

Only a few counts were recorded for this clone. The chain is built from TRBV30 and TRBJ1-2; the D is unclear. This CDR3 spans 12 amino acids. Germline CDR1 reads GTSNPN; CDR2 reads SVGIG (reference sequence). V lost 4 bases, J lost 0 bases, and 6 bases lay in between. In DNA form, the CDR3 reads TGTGCCTGGACACCGGCTAACTATGGCTACACCTTC. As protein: CAWTPANYGYTF.

CDR3 sequence reads: CASSVEGGGEVEQYF. The CDR3 bases are TGTGCCAGCAGCGTAGAGGGAGGGGGAGAGGTCGAGCAGTACTTC. The V gene is TRBV9, the J gene TRBJ2-7; TRBD2 is a possible D gene (7 bases). The CDR3 has 15 amino acids. The V and J ends lost 0 bases and 6 bases respectively, with 16 bases between them. From germline, CDR1 is SGDLS and CDR2 YYNGEE.

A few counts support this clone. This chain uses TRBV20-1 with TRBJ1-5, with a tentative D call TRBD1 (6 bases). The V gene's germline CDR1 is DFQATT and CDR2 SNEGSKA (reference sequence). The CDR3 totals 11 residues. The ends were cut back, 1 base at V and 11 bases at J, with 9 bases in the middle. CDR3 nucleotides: TGCAGTGCTAGAGGGGACATTTCCCAGCATTTT. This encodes CSARGDISQHF.

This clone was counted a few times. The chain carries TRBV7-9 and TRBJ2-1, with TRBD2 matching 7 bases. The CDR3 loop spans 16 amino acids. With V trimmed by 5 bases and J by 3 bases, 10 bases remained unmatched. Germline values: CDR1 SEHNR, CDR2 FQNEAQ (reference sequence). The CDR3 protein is CASSKRASGGYNEQFF. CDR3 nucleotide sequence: TGTGCCAGCAGCAAAAGAGCTAGCGGAGGCTACAATGAGCAGTTCTTC.

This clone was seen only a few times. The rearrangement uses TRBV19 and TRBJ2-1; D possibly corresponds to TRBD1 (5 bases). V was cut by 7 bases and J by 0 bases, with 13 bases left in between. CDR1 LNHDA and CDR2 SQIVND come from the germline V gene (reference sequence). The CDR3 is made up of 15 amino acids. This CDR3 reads CASTSTVSSYNEQFF. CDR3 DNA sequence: TGTGCCAGTACCTCGACAGTCAGCTCCTACAATGAGCAGTTCTTC.

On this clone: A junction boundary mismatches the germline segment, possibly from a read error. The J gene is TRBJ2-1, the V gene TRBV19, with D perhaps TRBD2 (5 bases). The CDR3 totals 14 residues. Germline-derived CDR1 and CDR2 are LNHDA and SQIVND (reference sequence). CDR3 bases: TGTGCCAGTAGGATAGGACTCACCTACAATGAGCAGTTCTTC. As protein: CASRIGLTYNEQFF. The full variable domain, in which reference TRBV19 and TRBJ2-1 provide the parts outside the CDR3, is DGGITQSPKYLFRKEGQNVTLSCEQNLNHDAMYWYRQDPGQGLRLIYYSQIVNDFQKGDIAEGYSVSREKKESFPLTVTSAQKNPTAFYLCASRIGLTYNEQFFGPGTRLTVL.

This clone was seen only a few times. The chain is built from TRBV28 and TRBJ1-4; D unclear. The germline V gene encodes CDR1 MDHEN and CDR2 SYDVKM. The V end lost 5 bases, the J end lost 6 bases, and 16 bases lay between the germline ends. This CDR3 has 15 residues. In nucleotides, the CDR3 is TGTGCCAGCAGTCCTCCGGGTGCATCCTATGAAAAACTGTTTTTT. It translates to CASSPPGASYEKLFF.

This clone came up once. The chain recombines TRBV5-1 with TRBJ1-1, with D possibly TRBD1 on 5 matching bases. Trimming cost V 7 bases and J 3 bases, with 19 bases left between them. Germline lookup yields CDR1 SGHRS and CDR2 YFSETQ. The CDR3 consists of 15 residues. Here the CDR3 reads CASCKEAGRDTEAFF. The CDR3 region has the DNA TGCGCCAGCTGCAAGGAGGCAGGGAGGGACACTGAAGCTTTCTTT. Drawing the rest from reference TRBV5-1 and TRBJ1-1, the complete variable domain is KAGVTQTPRYLIKTRGQQVTLSCSPISGHRSVSWYQQTPGQGLQFLFEYFSETQRNKGNFPGRFSGRQFSNSRSEMNVSTLELGDSALYLCASCKEAGRDTEAFFGQGTRLTVV.

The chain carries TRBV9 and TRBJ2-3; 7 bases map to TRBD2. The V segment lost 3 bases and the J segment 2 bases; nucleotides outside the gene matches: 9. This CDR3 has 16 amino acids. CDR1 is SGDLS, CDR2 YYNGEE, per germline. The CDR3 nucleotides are TGTGCCAGCAGCGGACGGACTAGACGGGACACAGATACGCAGTATTTT. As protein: CASSGRTRRDTDTQYF.

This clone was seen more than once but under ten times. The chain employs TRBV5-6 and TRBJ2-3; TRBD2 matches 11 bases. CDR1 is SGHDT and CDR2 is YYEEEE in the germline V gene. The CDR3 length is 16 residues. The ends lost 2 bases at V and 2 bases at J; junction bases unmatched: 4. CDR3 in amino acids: CASSFIAGGPTDTQYF. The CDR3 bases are TGTGCCAGCAGCTTTATAGCGGGAGGGCCCACAGATACGCAGTATTTT.

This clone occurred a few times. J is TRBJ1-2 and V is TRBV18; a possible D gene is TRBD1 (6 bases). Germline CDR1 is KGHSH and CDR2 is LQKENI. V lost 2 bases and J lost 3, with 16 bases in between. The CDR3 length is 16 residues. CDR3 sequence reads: CASSPTTGLWDYGYTF. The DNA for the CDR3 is TGTGCCAGCTCACCAACGACAGGCCTATGGGACTATGGCTACACCTTC.

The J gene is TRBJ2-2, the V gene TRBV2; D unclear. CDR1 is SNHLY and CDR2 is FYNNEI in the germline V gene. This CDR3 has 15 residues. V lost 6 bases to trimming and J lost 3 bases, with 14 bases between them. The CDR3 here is CASRKVSRDTGELFF. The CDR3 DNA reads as TGTGCCAGCAGGAAGGTATCCCGGGACACCGGGGAGCTGTTTTTT.

CDR3: CASSVGLNSNQPQHF. CDR3 DNA sequence: TGTGCCAGCAGCGTAGGGCTTAATAGCAATCAGCCCCAGCATTTT. The chain links TRBV9 to TRBJ1-5; no clear D gene. Trimming left V 0 bases short and J 0 bases short, with 7 bases between. This CDR3 has 15 residues. From germline, CDR1 is SGDLS and CDR2 YYNGEE.

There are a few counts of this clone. The CDR3 DNA reads TGTGCCAGCATCTCCCGGACAGGGGTCGTCAATGAGCAGTTCTTC. It translates to CASISRTGVVNEQFF. The chain has TRBV28 and TRBJ2-1, with TRBD1 matching 9 bases. Per germline, CDR1 MDHEN and CDR2 SYDVKM. There are 15 residues in the CDR3. The ends lost 7 bases at V and 6 bases at J; junction bases unmatched: 10.

Written as DNA, the CDR3 is TGCAGCGTTGAAGTATCCGCCCGGTCCTATGGCTACACCTTC. Its translation is CSVEVSARSYGYTF. This chain uses TRBV29-1 with TRBJ1-2, with D unclear. CDR1 is SQVTM and CDR2 is ANQGSEA in the germline V gene. Trimming removed 1 base at V and 4 bases at J, with 13 bases between. This CDR3 spans 14 amino acids.

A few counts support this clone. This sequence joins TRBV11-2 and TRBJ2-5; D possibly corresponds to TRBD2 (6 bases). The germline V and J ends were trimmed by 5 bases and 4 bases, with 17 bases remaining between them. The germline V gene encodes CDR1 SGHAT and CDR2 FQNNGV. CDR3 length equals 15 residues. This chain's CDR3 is CASSPIGTRGETQYF. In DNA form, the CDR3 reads TGTGCCAGCAGCCCCATCGGGACGCGGGGAGAGACCCAGTACTTC.

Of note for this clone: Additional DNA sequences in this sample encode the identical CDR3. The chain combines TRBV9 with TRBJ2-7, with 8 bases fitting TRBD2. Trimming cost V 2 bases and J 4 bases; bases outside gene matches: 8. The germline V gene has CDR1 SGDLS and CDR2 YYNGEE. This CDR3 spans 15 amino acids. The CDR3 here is CASSVGTSGAYEQYF. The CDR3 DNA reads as TGTGCCAGCAGCGTCGGTACTAGCGGAGCGTACGAGCAGTACTTC.

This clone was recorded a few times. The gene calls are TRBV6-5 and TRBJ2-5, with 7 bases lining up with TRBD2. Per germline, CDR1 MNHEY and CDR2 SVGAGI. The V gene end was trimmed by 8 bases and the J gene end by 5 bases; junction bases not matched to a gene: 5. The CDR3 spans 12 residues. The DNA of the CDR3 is TGTGCCAGCGTGGGGGGGTCGGAGACCCAGTACTTC. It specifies CASVGGSETQYF.